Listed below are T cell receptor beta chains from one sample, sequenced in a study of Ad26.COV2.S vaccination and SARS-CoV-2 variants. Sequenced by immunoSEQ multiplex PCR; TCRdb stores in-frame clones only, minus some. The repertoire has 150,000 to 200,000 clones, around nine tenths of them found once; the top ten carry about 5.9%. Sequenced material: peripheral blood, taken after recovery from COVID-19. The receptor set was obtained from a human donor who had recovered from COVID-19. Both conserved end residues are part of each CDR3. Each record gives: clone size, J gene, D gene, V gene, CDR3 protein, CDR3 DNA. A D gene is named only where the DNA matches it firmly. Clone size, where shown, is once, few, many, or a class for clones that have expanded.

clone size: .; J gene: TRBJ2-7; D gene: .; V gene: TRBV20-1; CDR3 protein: CSAGLDGEQYF; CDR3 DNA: TGCAGTGCTGGGCTAGACGGCGAGCAGTACTTC
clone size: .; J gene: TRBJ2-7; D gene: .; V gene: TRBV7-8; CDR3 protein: CASSLEPGLYEQYF; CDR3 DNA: TGTGCCAGCAGCTTAGAACCGGGGCTATACGAGCAGTACTTC
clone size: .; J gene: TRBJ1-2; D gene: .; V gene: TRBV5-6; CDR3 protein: CASSLDREVYGYTF; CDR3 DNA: TGTGCCAGCAGCTTGGACAGGGAGGTGTATGGCTACACCTTC
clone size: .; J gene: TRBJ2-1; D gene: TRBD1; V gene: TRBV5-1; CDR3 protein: CASSSMLLGGAYNEQFF; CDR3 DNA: TGCGCCAGCAGCTCGATGTTATTAGGGGGCGCCTACAATGAGCAGTTCTTC
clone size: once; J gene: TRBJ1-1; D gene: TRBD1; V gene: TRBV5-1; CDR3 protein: CASSGQGAPNTEAFF; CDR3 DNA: TGCGCCAGCAGCGGACAGGGGGCGCCGAACACTGAAGCTTTCTTT
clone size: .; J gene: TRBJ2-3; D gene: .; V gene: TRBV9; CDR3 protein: CASSFGGQVADTQYF; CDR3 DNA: TGTGCCAGCTCCTTCGGGGGGCAAGTAGCAGATACGCAGTATTTT
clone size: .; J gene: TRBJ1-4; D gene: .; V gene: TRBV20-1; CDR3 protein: CSARDRGKLFF; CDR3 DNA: TGCAGTGCTAGAGATAGAGGGAAACTGTTTTTT
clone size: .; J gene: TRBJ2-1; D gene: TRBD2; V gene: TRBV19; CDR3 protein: CASTPSGRSYEQFF; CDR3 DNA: TGTGCCAGTACCCCTAGCGGGAGAAGTTATGAGCAGTTCTTC
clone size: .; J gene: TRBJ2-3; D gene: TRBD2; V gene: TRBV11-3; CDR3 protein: CASSPSSGGGYTQYF; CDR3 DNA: TGTGCCAGCAGCCCTTCTAGCGGGGGGGGCTATACGCAGTATTTT
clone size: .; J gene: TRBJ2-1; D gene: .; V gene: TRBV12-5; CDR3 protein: CASGLVAGTDNEQFF; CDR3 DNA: TGTGCTAGTGGTTTGGTCGCCGGGACGGACAATGAGCAGTTCTTC
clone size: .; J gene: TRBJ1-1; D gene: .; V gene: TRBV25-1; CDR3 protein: CATQFSIGLGTEAFF; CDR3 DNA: TGTGCCACCCAATTTTCGATTGGGTTAGGCACTGAAGCTTTCTTT
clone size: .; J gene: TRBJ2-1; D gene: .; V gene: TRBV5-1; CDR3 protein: CASSPLAGRGDEQFF; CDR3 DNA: TGCGCCAGCAGCCCCCTCGCGGGGAGAGGGGATGAGCAGTTCTTC
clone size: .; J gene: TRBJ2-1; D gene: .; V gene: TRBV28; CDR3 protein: CASRPRIGREGHGEQFF; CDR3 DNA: TGTGCCAGCAGACCACGGATCGGGAGAGAGGGGCATGGTGAGCAGTTCTTC
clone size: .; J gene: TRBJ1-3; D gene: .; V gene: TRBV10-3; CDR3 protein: CAIMVSPSGNTIYF; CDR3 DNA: TGTGCCATCATGGTGTCGCCCTCTGGAAACACCATATATTTT
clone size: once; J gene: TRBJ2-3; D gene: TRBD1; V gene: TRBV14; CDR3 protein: CASPHRGSTDTQYF; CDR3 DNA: TGTGCCAGCCCGCACAGGGGAAGCACAGATACGCAGTATTTT
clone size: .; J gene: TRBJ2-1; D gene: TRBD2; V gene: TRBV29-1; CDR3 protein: CSVLGLAYEQFF; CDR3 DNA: TGCAGCGTCCTCGGACTAGCGTATGAGCAGTTCTTC
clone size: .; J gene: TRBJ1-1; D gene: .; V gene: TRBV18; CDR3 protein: CASSPGDKNTEAFF; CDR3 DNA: TGTGCCAGCTCACCGGGGGACAAGAACACTGAAGCTTTCTTT
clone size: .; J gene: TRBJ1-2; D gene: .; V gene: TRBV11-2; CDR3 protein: CASSSSDRNYGYTF; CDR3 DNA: TGTGCCAGCAGCTCCTCAGACAGGAACTATGGCTACACCTTC
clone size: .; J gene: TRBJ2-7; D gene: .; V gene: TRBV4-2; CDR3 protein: CASSHIKEGEQYF; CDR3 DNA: TGTGCCAGCAGCCATATAAAGGAGGGAGAGCAGTACTTC
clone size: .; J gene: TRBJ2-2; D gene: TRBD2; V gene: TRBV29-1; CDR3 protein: CSVLRGGVAGELFF; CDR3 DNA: TGCAGCGTCCTTCGGGGGGGAGTCGCCGGGGAGCTGTTTTTT
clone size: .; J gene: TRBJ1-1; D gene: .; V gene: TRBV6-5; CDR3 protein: CASDSSEAFF; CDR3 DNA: TGTGCCAGTGACAGTTCTGAAGCTTTCTTT
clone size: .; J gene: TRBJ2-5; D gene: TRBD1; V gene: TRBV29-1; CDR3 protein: CSVHRQGMYQETQYF; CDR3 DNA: TGCAGCGTACATCGACAGGGAATGTACCAAGAGACCCAGTACTTC
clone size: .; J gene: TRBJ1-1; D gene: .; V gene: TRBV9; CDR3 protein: CASSGGTGNTEAFF; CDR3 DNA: TGTGCCAGCAGTGGAGGGACGGGGAACACTGAAGCTTTCTTT
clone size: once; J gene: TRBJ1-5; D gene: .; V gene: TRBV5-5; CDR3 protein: CASSLEGDGYQPQHF; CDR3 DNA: TGTGCCAGCAGCTTGGAGGGGGACGGATATCAGCCCCAGCATTTT